Only a few counts were recorded for the clone carrying this TCR beta chain. This record comes from a study of T cells in Graves' hyperthyroidism and ophthalmopathy. Researchers amplified the TCR beta CDR3 regions from RNA transcripts. First-round RT-PCR targeting the TCR CDR3 was performed with the HTBI primer set. TCRdb fed the multiplex PCR reads into MiXCR, producing one record per CDR3 protein. The sample holds about 320,000 distinct CDR3 sequences; 16% are singletons and the top ten take 33%. Germline assignment: CDR1 MNHEY and CDR2 SVGEGT. Deletions cut 0 bases from V and 0 bases from J, with 12 bases between. CDR3 length: 17 residues. Stable Graves' hyperthyroidism denoted no ophthalmopathy progression over 18 months. The study excluded patients with uncontrolled infection, other autoimmune disease, pregnancy or lactation. Thyroid ultrasound, orbital computed tomography, clinical symptoms, and serum thyroxine and TRAb underpinned diagnoses.

The chain links TRBV6-2 or TRBV6-3 to TRBJ2-1; D is possibly TRBD2 (5 bases). Sequencing was carried out using blood. The receptor comes from a man aged 25 to 45 with Graves' hyperthyroidism. The CDR3 loop is CASSYSGDYHSYNEQFF. DNA for the CDR3: TGTGCCAGCAGTTACTCAGGTGACTACCACTCCTACAATGAGCAGTTCTTC.